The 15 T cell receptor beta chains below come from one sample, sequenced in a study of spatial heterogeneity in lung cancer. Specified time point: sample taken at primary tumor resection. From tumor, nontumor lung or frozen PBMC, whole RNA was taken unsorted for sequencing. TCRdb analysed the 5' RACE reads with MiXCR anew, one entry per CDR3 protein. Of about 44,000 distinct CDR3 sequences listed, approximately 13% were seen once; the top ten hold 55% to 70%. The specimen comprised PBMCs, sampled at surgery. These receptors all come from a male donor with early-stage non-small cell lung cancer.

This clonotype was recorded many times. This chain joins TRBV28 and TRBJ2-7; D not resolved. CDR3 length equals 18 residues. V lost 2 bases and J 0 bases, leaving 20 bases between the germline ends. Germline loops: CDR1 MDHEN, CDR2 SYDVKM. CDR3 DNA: TGTGCCAGCAGTTTAAACGGCGCGTCGGATTACCTCTCCTACGAGCAGTACTTC. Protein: CASSLNGASDYLSYEQYF.

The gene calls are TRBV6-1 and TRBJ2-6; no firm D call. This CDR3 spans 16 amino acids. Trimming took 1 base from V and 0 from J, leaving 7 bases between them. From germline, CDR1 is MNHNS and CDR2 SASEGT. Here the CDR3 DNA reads TGTGCCAGCAGTGAAGGGCCAGCCTCTGGGGCCAACGTCCTGACTTTC. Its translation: CASSEGPASGANVLTF.

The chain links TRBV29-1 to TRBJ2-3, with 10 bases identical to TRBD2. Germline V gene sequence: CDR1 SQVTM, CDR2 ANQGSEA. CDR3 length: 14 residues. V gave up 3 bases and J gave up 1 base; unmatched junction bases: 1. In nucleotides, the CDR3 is TGCAGCGTTGACCTAGCGGGGGGCACAGATACGCAGTATTTT. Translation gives CSVDLAGGTDTQYF.

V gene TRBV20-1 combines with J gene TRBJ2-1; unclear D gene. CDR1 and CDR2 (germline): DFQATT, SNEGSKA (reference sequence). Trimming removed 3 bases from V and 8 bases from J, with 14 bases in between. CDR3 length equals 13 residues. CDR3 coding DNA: TGCAGTGCTAGGTTCAGCCGCGACCATGAGCAGTTCTTC. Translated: CSARFSRDHEQFF.

CDR3 region: CASSLGLAADTQYF. Written as DNA, the CDR3 is TGTGCCAGCAGCTTGGGACTAGCAGCAGATACGCAGTATTTT. J is TRBJ2-3 and V is TRBV7-6; 9 positions agree with TRBD2. Looked up from germline, CDR1 is SGHVS and CDR2 is FNYEAQ. The CDR3 sequence is 14 residues long. Trimming removed 3 bases from V and 4 bases from J; junction bases left unmatched: 2.

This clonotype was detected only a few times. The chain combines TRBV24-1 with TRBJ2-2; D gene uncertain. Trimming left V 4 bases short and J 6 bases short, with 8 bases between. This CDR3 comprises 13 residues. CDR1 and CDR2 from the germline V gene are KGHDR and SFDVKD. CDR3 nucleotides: TGTGCCACCAGTGACTCAGTATCCGGGGAGCTGTTTTTT. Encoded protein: CATSDSVSGELFF.

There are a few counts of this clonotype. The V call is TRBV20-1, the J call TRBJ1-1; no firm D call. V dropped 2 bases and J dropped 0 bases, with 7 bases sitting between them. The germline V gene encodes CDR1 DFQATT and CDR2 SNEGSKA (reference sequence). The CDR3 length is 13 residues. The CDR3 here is CSARKQLNTEAFF. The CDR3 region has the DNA TGCAGTGCTAGAAAGCAGTTGAACACTGAAGCTTTCTTT.

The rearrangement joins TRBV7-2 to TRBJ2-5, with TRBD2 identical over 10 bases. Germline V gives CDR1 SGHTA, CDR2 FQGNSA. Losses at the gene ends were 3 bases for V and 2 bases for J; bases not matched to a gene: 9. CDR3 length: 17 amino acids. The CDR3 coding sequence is TGTGCCAGCAGCTTGGGAATACTAGCGGGGATACAAGAGACCCAGTACTTC. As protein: CASSLGILAGIQETQYF.

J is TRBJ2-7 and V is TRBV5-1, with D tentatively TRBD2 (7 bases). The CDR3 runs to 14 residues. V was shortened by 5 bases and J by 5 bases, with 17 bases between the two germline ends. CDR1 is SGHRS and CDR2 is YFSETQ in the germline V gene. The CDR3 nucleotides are TGCGCCAGCAGTCACAGGGCGGGGGATCACGAGCAGTACTTC. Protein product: CASSHRAGDHEQYF.

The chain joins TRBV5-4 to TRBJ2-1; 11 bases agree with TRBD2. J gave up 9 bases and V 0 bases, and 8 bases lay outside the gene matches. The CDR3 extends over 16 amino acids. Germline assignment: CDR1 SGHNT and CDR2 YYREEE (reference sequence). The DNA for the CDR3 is TGTGCCAGCAGCTTGGGAACTAGCGGGAGTCGGGGTGAGCAGTTCTTC. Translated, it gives CASSLGTSGSRGEQFF.

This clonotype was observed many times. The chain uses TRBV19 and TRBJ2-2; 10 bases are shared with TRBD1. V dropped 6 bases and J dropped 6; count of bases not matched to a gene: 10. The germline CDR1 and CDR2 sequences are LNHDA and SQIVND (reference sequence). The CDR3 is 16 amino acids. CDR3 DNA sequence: TGTGCCAGTAGGAACGTCGGACAGGGGGTTTCCGGGGAGCTGTTTTTT. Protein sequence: CASRNVGQGVSGELFF.

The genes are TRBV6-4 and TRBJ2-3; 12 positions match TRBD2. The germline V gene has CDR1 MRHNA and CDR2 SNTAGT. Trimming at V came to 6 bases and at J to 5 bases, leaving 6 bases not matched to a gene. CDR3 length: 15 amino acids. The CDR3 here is CASRRLAGALDTQYF. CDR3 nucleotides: TGTGCCAGCAGGAGACTAGCGGGAGCACTAGATACGCAGTATTTT.

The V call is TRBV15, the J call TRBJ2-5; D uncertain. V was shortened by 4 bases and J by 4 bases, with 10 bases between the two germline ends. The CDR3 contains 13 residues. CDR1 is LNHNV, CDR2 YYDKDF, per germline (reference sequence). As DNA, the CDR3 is TGTGCCACCAGCATTTCTATCGGAGAGACCCAGTACTTC. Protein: CATSISIGETQYF. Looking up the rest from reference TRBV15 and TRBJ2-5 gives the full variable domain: DAMVIQNPRYQVTQFGKPVTLSCSQTLNHNVMYWYQQKSSQAPKLLFHYYDKDFNNEADTPDNFQSRRPNTSFCFLDIRSPGLGDTAMYLCATSISIGETQYFGPGTRLLVL.

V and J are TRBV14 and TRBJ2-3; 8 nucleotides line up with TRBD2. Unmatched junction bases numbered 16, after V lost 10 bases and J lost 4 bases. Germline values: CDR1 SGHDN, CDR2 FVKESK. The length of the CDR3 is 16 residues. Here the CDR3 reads CATSPWSGSYSDTQYF. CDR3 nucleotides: TGTGCCACCAGTCCTTGGAGCGGGAGTTACTCAGATACGCAGTATTTT. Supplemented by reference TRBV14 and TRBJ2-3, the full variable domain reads EAGVTQFPSHSVIEKGQTVTLRCDPISGHDNLYWYRRVMGKEIKFLLHFVKESKQDESGMPNNRFLAERTGGTYSTLKVQPAELEDSGVYFCATSPWSGSYSDTQYFGPGTRLTVL.

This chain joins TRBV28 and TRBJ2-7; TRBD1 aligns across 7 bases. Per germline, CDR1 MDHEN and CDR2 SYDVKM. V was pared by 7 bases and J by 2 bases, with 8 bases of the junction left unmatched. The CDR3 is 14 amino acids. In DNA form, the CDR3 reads TGTGCCAGCAAGGAAAGGGGGCCCACCTACGAGCAGTACTTC. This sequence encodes CASKERGPTYEQYF.